The rows below give T cell receptor beta chains drawn from one sample of a study of blood T cell repertoires in COVID-19. Sequencing used immunoSEQ multiplex PCR; TCRdb keeps in-frame clones, though not all of them. Of around 200,000 clones detected, under 90% appear once; the ten largest clones hold 6% to 8.5%. The sequenced sample was peripheral blood. The receptors here all came from a human donor in a cohort sampled during active COVID-19. The CDR3 runs from the conserved cysteine through the conserved F or W. The size of a clone is reported for some rows only, either as once, few or many, or as a class for expanded clones.

cdr3_aa | j_call | v_call | clone_size
CASSAGEHGELFF | TRBJ2-2 | TRBV25-1 | NA
CASRGSNQPQHF | TRBJ1-5 | TRBV12-3/TRBV12-4 | NA
CASSLSDGDWDGYTF | TRBJ1-2 | TRBV4-1 | NA
CASSLSANTEAFF | TRBJ1-1 | TRBV7-7 | few
CASSLPGYTF | TRBJ1-2 | TRBV5-1 | NA
CASSLEAGVETQYF | TRBJ2-5 | TRBV5-1 | NA
CASSRAGDQPQHF | TRBJ1-5 | TRBV6-5 | NA
CASSESGQLYGYTF | TRBJ1-2 | TRBV25-1 | NA
CASSPRTSGGELFF | TRBJ2-2 | TRBV9 | NA
CASSEYRAGYTF | TRBJ1-2 | TRBV2 | NA
CASSLSSGGLETQYF | TRBJ2-5 | TRBV7-9 | NA
CASSELAGGEWNEQFF | TRBJ2-1 | TRBV25-1 | few
CATVVGGNNQPQHF | TRBJ1-5 | TRBV6-5 | NA
CASSPAGVMSEKLFF | TRBJ1-4 | TRBV7-9 | NA
CASSWGTLMNTEAFF | TRBJ1-1 | TRBV5-6 | NA
CASSFIAGGTSDDEQYF | TRBJ2-7 | TRBV7-9 | NA
CAWTGQLNTEAFF | TRBJ1-1 | TRBV30 | few
CASSQLQERNTEAFF | TRBJ1-1 | TRBV19 | NA
CSVEDLTENYGYTF | TRBJ1-2 | TRBV29-1 | NA
CASSSDSSGNTIYF | TRBJ1-3 | TRBV7-3 | NA
CASSVGGGEQFF | TRBJ2-1 | TRBV2 | NA
CSVEEARVDFDGYTF | TRBJ1-2 | TRBV29-1 | NA
CASSVKEAGELFF | TRBJ2-2 | TRBV9 | NA
CASSLESPLEDSPLHF | TRBJ1-6 | TRBV27 | few
CAWSPGGTPTGELFF | TRBJ2-2 | TRBV30 | NA
CASSFARDGYTF | TRBJ1-2 | TRBV5-1 | once
CAWSRGVYNEKLFF | TRBJ1-4 | TRBV30 | NA
CASSLEAAGELFF | TRBJ2-2 | TRBV11-3 | NA
CASSGASSTEAFF | TRBJ1-1 | TRBV9 | NA
CSGSGPSYEQYF | TRBJ2-7 | TRBV29-1 | NA
CASRATGAFNSPLHF | TRBJ1-6 | TRBV2 | few
CASSSTSSQPQHF | TRBJ1-5 | TRBV18 | NA
CTSSHWTGKVQPQHF | TRBJ1-5 | TRBV1 | once
CASSVPSGGLYTDTQYF | TRBJ2-3 | TRBV19 | NA
CASSGGGHNEQFF | TRBJ2-1 | TRBV14 | NA
CASSLAPGRAAYEQYF | TRBJ2-7 | TRBV5-1 | NA
CASGFRAGTEAFF | TRBJ1-1 | TRBV12-5 | NA
CASSSTLAGGPTLEQYF | TRBJ2-7 | TRBV13 | NA
CASSQDGGIGNQPQHF | TRBJ1-5 | TRBV4-1 | NA
CASSQGKRPPGEQYF | TRBJ2-7 | TRBV4-1 | NA
CATSRAPTGWNEQYF | TRBJ2-7 | TRBV15 | NA
CASSPGKDTEAFF | TRBJ1-1 | TRBV7-9 | NA
CASSSGLAGGTNTGELFF | TRBJ2-2 | TRBV5-4 | NA
CASSSSTSLAGSTDTQYF | TRBJ2-3 | TRBV13 | NA